Below, 17 T cell receptor beta chains from the same sample are listed, as sequenced in a study of CD8+CD57+ T cells in acquired aplastic anemia. Template material for TCR beta VDJ and CDR3 profiling consisted of genomic DNA. TCRdb redid the calling of the reads with MiXCR, one entry per CDR3 protein. The sample records about 180,000 distinct CDR3 sequences, about 50% being singletons. Patients selected for sequencing had displayed CD8+CD57+ cell expansion by flow cytometry. The sequenced sample was sorted CD4+, CD8+, or CD8+CD57+ T cells (not recorded which) from PBMCs. Receptor source: a human donor with aplastic anemia.

The chain combines TRBV11-2 with TRBJ2-7, with TRBD1 as a possible D gene (7 bases). Germline V gives CDR1 SGHAT, CDR2 FQNNGV. The CDR3 is 17 residues long. The ends were cut back, 5 bases at V and 2 bases at J, with 22 bases in the middle. CDR3 amino acids: CASSVDPRQGGTYEQYF. CDR3 sequence (DNA): TGTGCCAGCAGCGTCGACCCGAGACAGGGAGGCACCTACGAGCAGTACTTC.

The chain employs TRBV2 and TRBJ2-1; 9 nucleotides agree with TRBD2. V lost 7 bases to trimming and J lost 2 bases; unmatched junction nucleotides: 6. Looked up from germline, CDR1 is SNHLY and CDR2 is FYNNEI. This CDR3 is 15 amino acids long. CDR3 loop: CASKTGGGAYNEQFF. The CDR3 region has the DNA TGTGCCAGCAAGACTGGCGGGGGGGCCTACAATGAGCAGTTCTTC.

This sequence joins TRBV12-3 or TRBV12-4 and TRBJ1-5; D is undetermined. Trimming cost V 3 bases and J 0 bases, with 9 bases left between them. CDR3 length: 15 amino acids. CDR3 loop: CASSLERLSNQPQHF. CDR3 DNA sequence: TGTGCCAGCAGTTTGGAGAGGCTTAGCAATCAGCCCCAGCATTTT.

The chain couples TRBV19 to TRBJ2-7; 9 nucleotides agree with TRBD1. V dropped 9 bases and J dropped 7; count of bases not matched to a gene: 19. The CDR3 runs to 16 residues. Germline V CDR1 and CDR2: LNHDA, SQIVND (reference sequence). The CDR3 coding sequence is TGTGCCAGCAGCTTAGACGTCGGGACAGGGCTGAGGGAGCAGTACTTC. It yields the protein CASSLDVGTGLREQYF.

This chain connects TRBV12-3 or TRBV12-4 to TRBJ1-6; 9 bases fit TRBD1. The CDR3 is 15 residues long. The trim removed 6 bases at V and 7 bases at J, leaving 7 bases unmatched. The CDR3 reads CASRPGGQGNSPLHF. The DNA for the CDR3 is TGTGCCAGCAGGCCAGGGGGACAGGGCAATTCACCCCTCCACTTT.

The table lists this clonotype with a few counts. The V call is TRBV27, the J call TRBJ2-3; 10 bases agree with TRBD2. The CDR3 consists of 14 residues. Germline lookup yields CDR1 MNHEY and CDR2 SMNVEV (reference sequence). V shed 5 bases, J shed 9 bases, and the junction held 8 bases outside the gene matches. The CDR3 DNA reads TGTGCCAGCAGTCAAGCGGGGGGGCAGGTAACGCAGTATTTT. The encoded protein is CASSQAGGQVTQYF.

V gene TRBV29-1 combines with J gene TRBJ1-2, with D unclear. The CDR3 is 12 residues long. Germline CDR1 is SQVTM and CDR2 is ANQGSEA. Trimming shortened V by 1 base and J by 7 bases, and 10 bases separated the two germline ends. DNA of the CDR3: TGCAGCGTTGAAGGTTCGGCAGGTGGCTACACCTTC. Translating it yields CSVEGSAGGYTF.

This rearrangement joins TRBV24-1 to TRBJ2-5, with D perhaps matching TRBD2 (5 bases). The V gene lost 4 bases and the J gene lost 4 bases, with 9 bases spanning the gap. The CDR3 is 13 amino acids. Germline V gives CDR1 KGHDR, CDR2 SFDVKD. CDR3 DNA sequence: TGTGCCACCAGTGAGATGGGGAGAGAGACCCAGTACTTC. It is translated as CATSEMGRETQYF.

The V gene is TRBV6-1, the J gene TRBJ2-5, with D perhaps given as TRBD1 or TRBD2 (5 bases each). The CDR3 runs 13 residues. Germline CDR1 MNHNS, CDR2 SASEGT. V was pared by 6 bases and J by 3 bases, with 11 bases between. The CDR3 nucleotides are TGTGCCAGCAGCGGGACGGCCAAAGAGACCCAGTACTTC. Protein: CASSGTAKETQYF.

The chain has TRBV20-1 and TRBJ1-2; 7 nucleotides agree with TRBD1. The V and J ends lost 4 bases and 0 bases, in that order; junction bases with no gene match: 5. Looked up from germline, CDR1 is DFQATT and CDR2 is SNEGSKA (reference sequence). This CDR3 comprises 14 residues. The CDR3 is CSAITGEANYGYTF. The CDR3 DNA sequence: TGCAGTGCTATCACAGGGGAGGCTAACTATGGCTACACCTTC.

V is TRBV12-3 or TRBV12-4 and J is TRBJ1-2; a possible D gene is TRBD1 (5 bases). V was trimmed by 2 bases and J by 2 bases, leaving 6 bases between them. There are 13 residues in the CDR3. CDR3 sequence reads: CASSLKGNYGYTF. The CDR3 DNA reads TGTGCCAGCAGTTTAAAGGGGAACTATGGCTACACCTTC.

The chain employs TRBV4-1 and TRBJ2-4; TRBD2 is a possible D gene (6 bases). CDR3 length: 17 residues. V dropped 1 base and J dropped 0 bases, with 13 bases sitting between them. In germline, CDR1 is MGHRA, CDR2 YSYEKL. CDR3 in DNA: TGCGCCAGCAGCCAAGGGAACGGGAGAGGAGCCAAAAACATTCAGTACTTC. Translating gives CASSQGNGRGAKNIQYF.

The chain has TRBV20-1 and TRBJ1-1, with a possible D match to TRBD1 (5 bases). Trimming shortened V by 4 bases and J by 0 bases, and 15 bases separated the two germline ends. Germline values: CDR1 DFQATT, CDR2 SNEGSKA (reference sequence). The CDR3 runs to 15 residues. CDR3 region: CSATEGAALNTEAFF. DNA of the CDR3: TGCAGTGCTACGGAAGGGGCCGCGTTGAACACTGAAGCTTTCTTT.

The V gene is TRBV2, the J gene TRBJ1-5; unclear D gene. Trimming took off 1 base at V and 0 bases at J, with 4 bases between the two ends. Germline CDR1 reads SNHLY; CDR2 reads FYNNEI. This CDR3 is 14 amino acids long. CDR3 sequence: CASSEGPSNQPQHF. CDR3 nucleotide sequence: TGTGCCAGCAGTGAAGGGCCTAGCAATCAGCCCCAGCATTTT.

This chain links TRBV18 with TRBJ1-4; D is uncertain. This CDR3 spans 14 amino acids. V gave up 3 bases and J gave up 5 bases, with 10 bases separating them. Per the germline V gene, CDR1 is KGHSH and CDR2 is LQKENI. The CDR3 protein is CASSPPPPNEKLFF. The CDR3 bases are TGTGCCAGCTCACCGCCGCCTCCGAATGAAAAACTGTTTTTT.

This clonotype has just one count. This chain joins TRBV12-3 or TRBV12-4 and TRBJ2-6, with D perhaps given as TRBD1 or TRBD2 (5 bases each). The CDR3 has 13 residues. V lost 10 bases to trimming and J lost 0 bases, with 7 bases between them. CDR3 nucleotides: TGTGCCATTGGGGGCTCTGGGGCCAACGTCCTGACTTTC. It translates to CAIGGSGANVLTF.

This clonotype was observed a single time. This chain uses TRBV29-1 with TRBJ2-1, with 12 bases lining up with TRBD1. The CDR3 runs to 17 residues. The V gene end was trimmed by 6 bases and the J gene end by 1 base; junction bases not matched to a gene: 10. Germline loops: CDR1 SQVTM, CDR2 ANQGSEA. The CDR3 loop is CSVDPGQGAPSYNEQFF. The DNA of the CDR3 is TGCAGCGTCGACCCGGGACAGGGGGCCCCTTCCTACAATGAGCAGTTCTTC.